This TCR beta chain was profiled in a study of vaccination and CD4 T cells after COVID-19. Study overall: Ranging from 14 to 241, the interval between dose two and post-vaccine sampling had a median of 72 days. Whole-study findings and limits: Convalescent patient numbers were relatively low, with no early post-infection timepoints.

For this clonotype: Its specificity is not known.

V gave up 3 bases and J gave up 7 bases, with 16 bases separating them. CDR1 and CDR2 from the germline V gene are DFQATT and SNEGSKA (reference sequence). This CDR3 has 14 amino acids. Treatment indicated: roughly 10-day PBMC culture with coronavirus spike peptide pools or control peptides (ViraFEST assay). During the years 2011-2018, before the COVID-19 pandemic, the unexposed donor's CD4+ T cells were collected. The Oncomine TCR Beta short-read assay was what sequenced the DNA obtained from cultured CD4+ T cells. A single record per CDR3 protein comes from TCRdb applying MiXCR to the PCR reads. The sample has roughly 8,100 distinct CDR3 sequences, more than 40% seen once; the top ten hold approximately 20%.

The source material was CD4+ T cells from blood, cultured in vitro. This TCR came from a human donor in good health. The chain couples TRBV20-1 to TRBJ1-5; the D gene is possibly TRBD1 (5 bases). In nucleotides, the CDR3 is TGCAGTGCTAGGGGGAGAAGGGGCAGGCAGCCCCAGCATTTT. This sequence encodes CSARGRRGRQPQHF.